This T cell receptor beta chain was obtained from a study of blood T cell repertoires in COVID-19. At the level of the study: Acute and convalescent COVID-19 specimens originated in the United States, Italy and Spain. Sample material is recorded as cDNA or gDNA derived from T cells, B-cell-depleted T cells, or PBMCs.

V was shortened by 0 bases and J by 4 bases, with 13 bases between the two germline ends. CDR1 and CDR2 (germline): SGDLS, YYNGEE. CDR3 length: 15 amino acids. Per the original methods: Amplification from reference gene primers served as the basis for estimated nucleated cell counts. Some clones are missing from TCRdb's copy, which holds only in-frame ones; the method was immunoSEQ multiplex PCR. That table furnishes V, J and clone size, whereas the DNA furnished D and trimming. The table lists 150,000 to 200,000 clones, approximately 90% of them singletons. The clonotype comes from a young man with acute or convalescent COVID-19. Sequencing used peripheral blood. This chain uses TRBV9 with TRBJ2-5; tentatively, D is TRBD2 (5 bases). CDR3 residues: CASSVGGYEGETQYF. As DNA, the CDR3 is TGTGCCAGCAGCGTAGGAGGGTATGAAGGAGAGACCCAGTACTTC.